The 8 T cell receptor beta chains reported below all come from one sample, sequenced in a study of blood T cell repertoires in COVID-19. Using immunoSEQ multiplex PCR, the repertoire was profiled, and TCRdb retains in-frame clones only, with some absent. The sample has around 170,000 clones; 65% to 90% are singletons. Sequencing input: peripheral blood. These receptors originate from a human donor in a cohort sampled during active COVID-19.

This chain links TRBV11-2 with TRBJ2-1; TRBD1 is a possible D gene (5 bases). This CDR3 contains 15 residues. Trimming took 6 bases from V and 2 from J, leaving 14 bases between them. Germline-derived CDR1 and CDR2 are SGHAT and FQNNGV. The CDR3 region is CASSYSGHPYNEQFF. The CDR3 DNA sequence: TGTGCCAGCAGTTACTCCGGACACCCCTACAATGAGCAGTTCTTC.

The chain recombines TRBV7-2 with TRBJ2-1; tentative D call: TRBD2 (6 bases). Looked up from germline, CDR1 is SGHTA and CDR2 is FQGNSA. Trimming took off 3 bases at V and 8 bases at J, with 17 bases between the two ends. The CDR3 has 15 amino acids. CDR3 coding DNA: TGTGCCAGCAGCTTCGTTAGCGGCGGGGTGGATGAGCAGTTCTTC. Encoded protein: CASSFVSGGVDEQFF.

CDR3 nucleotide sequence: TGTGCCAGCAGCTTAGCGGTCCAGGGTTCCTACGAGCAGTACTTC. It translates to CASSLAVQGSYEQYF. The gene calls are TRBV7-2 and TRBJ2-7; D is possibly TRBD1 (5 bases). The CDR3 is 15 residues long. CDR1 SGHTA and CDR2 FQGNSA come from the germline V gene. V was clipped by 0 bases and J by 1 base, with 10 bases between them.

This chain links TRBV5-8 with TRBJ1-4; D not resolved. Looked up from germline, CDR1 is SGHTS and CDR2 is YDEGEE. The CDR3 length is 15 residues. With 0 bases removed from V and 2 bases from J, the gap between germline ends came to 8 bases. The DNA of the CDR3 is TGTGCCAGCAGCTTGGGAGCGGGGACTAATGAAAAACTGTTTTTT. Encoded protein: CASSLGAGTNEKLFF.

CDR3 DNA sequence: TGTGCCAGCAGTTCGGGACAGACCACTGAAGCTTTCTTT. This codes for CASSSGQTTEAFF. The chain employs TRBV12-3 or TRBV12-4 and TRBJ1-1; 7 bases line up with TRBD1. This CDR3 has 13 residues. The J segment lost 4 bases and the V segment lost 4 bases, leaving 3 bases of the junction unmatched.

The chain recombines TRBV6-1 with TRBJ2-7, with 7 bases matching TRBD2. Germline V CDR1 and CDR2: MNHNS, SASEGT. CDR3 length equals 15 residues. Germline trimming cut 1 base from V and 2 bases from J; bases unmatched to any gene: 5. CDR3 bases: TGTGCCAGCAGTGAAGGTCTAGCGGACACCTACGAGCAGTACTTC. It is translated as CASSEGLADTYEQYF.

This chain connects TRBV5-1 to TRBJ1-2; tentative D call: TRBD1 (5 bases). CDR3 length: 16 residues. Trimming removed 4 bases at V and 0 bases at J, with 16 bases between. CDR1 and CDR2 (germline): SGHRS, YFSETQ. The CDR3 nucleotides are TGCGCCAGCAGCCGTGGTAGCGGGGGGGCTAACTATGGCTACACCTTC. Its translation is CASSRGSGGANYGYTF. The entire variable domain, with the rest obtained from reference TRBV5-1 and TRBJ1-2, is as follows: KAGVTQTPRYLIKTRGQQVTLSCSPISGHRSVSWYQQTPGQGLQFLFEYFSETQRNKGNFPGRFSGRQFSNSRSEMNVSTLELGDSALYLCASSRGSGGANYGYTFGSGTRLTVV.

V and J are TRBV6-6 and TRBJ2-7; possible D gene TRBD1, 6 bases. Trimming cost V 6 bases and J 0 bases, with 12 bases left between them. The CDR3 is 14 amino acids. Germline CDR1 MNHNY, CDR2 SVGAGI (reference sequence). CDR3 sequence reads: CASSPGQSSYEQYF. The CDR3, as DNA: TGTGCCAGCAGCCCCGGACAGAGCTCCTACGAGCAGTACTTC.